The following is a TCR beta chain sequence with its context. This sample was included in a study of glioma-infiltrating T cells after dendritic cell vaccination. For the study at large: Between the early 2000s and the early 2010s, patients got autologous tumor lysate-pulsed dendritic cell vaccines.

Germline assignment: CDR1 MNHEY and CDR2 SVGAGI. Trimming took off 6 bases at V and 0 bases at J, with 8 bases between the two ends. The length of the CDR3 is 14 residues. Primers: 60 V beta forward and 13 J beta reverse. The data were produced by immunoSEQ multiplex PCR, yet TCRdb's version contains in-frame clones alone and is incomplete. The table has about 64,000 clones, about 81% seen once. PBMC were collected before vaccination, two weeks after the third vaccination, and at progression. V and J are TRBV6-5 and TRBJ1-4; the D is unclear. The receptor's source is a human donor with glioblastoma. Sequencing was performed on blood, taken before dendritic cell vaccination. The CDR3 protein is CASRLTATNEKLFF. CDR3 nucleotides: TGTGCCAGCAGACTCACTGCAACTAATGAAAAACTGTTTTTT.